This T cell receptor beta chain was observed in a study of healthy donors' naive CD4 and CD8 T cells. TCR libraries were built from about 500 ng of total RNA by linear amplification. One entry per CDR3 protein results from TCRdb running MiXCR on the reads. The data contain about 180,000 distinct CDR3 sequences, around 74% of them seen just once; the ten biggest clones take up roughly 2.3%. V gave up 3 bases and J gave up 3 bases, with 4 bases separating them. The CDR3 has 11 amino acids. Germline V gene sequence: CDR1 SGHKS, CDR2 YYEKEE (reference sequence). Sequenced material: naive CD4+ and CD8+ T cells sorted from blood, pooled from several donors. The sequence was collected from a pool of human donors in good health; the sample pools cells from several healthy donors. The rearrangement joins TRBV5-5 to TRBJ2-7; D is ambiguous. The CDR3 loop reads CASSWVYEQYF. The CDR3 bases are TGTGCCAGCAGCTGGGTCTACGAGCAGTACTTC.